The T cell receptor beta chain under discussion was sequenced for a study of cytomegalovirus exposure and HLA in healthy donors. The wider study: A subsequent analysis reported that the 110 or so validation repertoires were produced on the same platform that had also been used for the roughly 700 first-cohort repertoires. Whole-study results and caveats: It was confirmed in vitro that three of the CMV-associated chains were specific for CMV antigens. Rare sequences made up most TCRs, while some public TCRs were found in many donors.

V dropped 6 bases and J dropped 3; count of bases not matched to a gene: 8. The CDR3 runs 14 residues. CDR1 and CDR2 (germline): LNHDA, SQIVND (reference sequence). Turning to this clone: What it binds is not known.

Generated by immunoSEQ multiplex PCR, the TCRdb table keeps only in-frame clones and is missing some. The table lists some 110,000 clones, 94% of them singletons, with roughly 1.3% in the top ten. The receptor's source is a woman aged 18-29 years in good health and CMV-seronegative. The J gene is TRBJ2-7, the V gene TRBV19; TRBD2 aligns across 7 bases. The sample was PBMCs. The CDR3 reads CASSVTSAHYEQYF. As DNA, the CDR3 is TGTGCCAGTAGCGTTACTAGCGCCCACTACGAGCAGTACTTC.